This T cell receptor (beta chain) emerged from a study of blood T cell repertoires in COVID-19. Study-level background: Italy, Spain and the United States were the sources of the convalescent and acute COVID-19 samples.

This CDR3 spans 13 amino acids. The V and J ends lost 3 bases and 6 bases respectively, with 11 bases between them. Germline V CDR1 and CDR2: KGHSH, LQKENI. Clones were read by immunoSEQ multiplex PCR, and TCRdb kept only the in-frame ones, dropping some. The data contain about 130,000 clones, about 91% of them singletons. This chain links TRBV18 with TRBJ1-2, with D hard to call. Specimen: peripheral blood. The receptor comes from a man between 45 and 60 years old with acute or convalescent COVID-19. The CDR3 DNA follows: TGTGCCAGCTCACCGAATAACAGAGATGGCTACACCTTC. It translates to CASSPNNRDGYTF. Full variable domain (remainder filled in from reference TRBV18 and TRBJ1-2): NAGVMQNPRHLVRRRGQEARLRCSPMKGHSHVYWYRQLPEEGLKFMVYLQKENIIDESGMPKERFSAEFPKEGPSILRIQQVVRGDSAAYFCASSPNNRDGYTFGSGTRLTVV.